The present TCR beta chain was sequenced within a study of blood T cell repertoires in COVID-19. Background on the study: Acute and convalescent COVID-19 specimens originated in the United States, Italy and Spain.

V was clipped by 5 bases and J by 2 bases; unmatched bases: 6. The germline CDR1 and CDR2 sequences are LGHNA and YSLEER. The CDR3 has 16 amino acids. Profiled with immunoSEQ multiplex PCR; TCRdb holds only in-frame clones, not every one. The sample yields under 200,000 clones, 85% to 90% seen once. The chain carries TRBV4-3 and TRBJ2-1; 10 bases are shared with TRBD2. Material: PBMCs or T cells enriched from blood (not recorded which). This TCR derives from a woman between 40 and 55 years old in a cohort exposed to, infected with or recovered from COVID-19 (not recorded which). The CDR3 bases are TGCGCCAGCAGCACCGCCGGGACTAGCGCCTACAATGAGCAGTTCTTC. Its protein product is CASSTAGTSAYNEQFF.